Described below is a single TCR beta chain sequence and its context. As yet, its antigen is unknown. This record comes from a study of response to subunit inactivated influenza vaccine. TCRdb re-called the RT-PCR reads through MiXCR, storing one row per CDR3 protein. The sample includes roughly 290,000 distinct CDR3 sequences, 21% seen only once; the top ten take 10%. Broader study findings: There was a suggestion from the authors that each seasonal influenza vaccination recruits few new T cells.

Germline assignment: CDR1 MNHNS and CDR2 SASEGT. The ends were cut back, 7 bases at V and 8 bases at J, with 20 bases in the middle. The CDR3 sequence is 14 residues long. The material sequenced was PBMCs from blood, taken less than 22 months after vaccination. The source is a man between 50 and 69 years old who received an inactivated influenza vaccine. This chain links TRBV6-1 with TRBJ1-1; D uncertain. In DNA form, the CDR3 reads TGTGCCAGCACGCCAGGTAGAACACTGAAGGAAGCTTTCTTT. It specifies CASTPGRTLKEAFF.